This is a list of T cell receptor beta chains from one sample in a study of CD8 T cells in ankylosing spondylitis. Each CDR3 protein is one row after TCRdb ran MiXCR on the 5' RACE reads. The sample has 100,000 to 150,000 distinct CDR3 sequences; around 9.7% are singletons. Sequencing used blood, either unsorted or a sorted T cell fraction (not recorded which). These receptors were obtained from a male donor with ankylosing spondylitis or in good health (not recorded which). The CDR3 runs from the conserved cysteine through the conserved F or W. The order of the fields is J gene, V gene, D gene, clone size, CDR3 protein, CDR3 DNA. A D gene is named only where the DNA matches it firmly. Size is omitted from some rows. Given values are once, few, many or a class for expanded clones.

TRBJ2-2 | TRBV7-2 | . | many | CASPYRAANTGELFF | TGTGCCAGCCCGTACAGGGCAGCGAACACCGGGGAGCTGTTTTTT
TRBJ1-6 | TRBV11-2 | TRBD1 | many | CASRTGQAWNSPLHF | TGTGCCAGCAGAACCGGACAGGCGTGGAATTCACCCCTCCACTTT
TRBJ2-3 | TRBV7-2 | . | few | CASSLRGMGSDTQYF | TGTGCCAGCAGCTTACGGGGGATGGGGTCAGATACGCAGTATTTT
TRBJ2-1 | TRBV11-2 | . | many | CASSPLRGNNEQFF | TGTGCCAGCAGCCCACTACGTGGGAACAATGAGCAGTTCTTC
TRBJ2-1 | TRBV24-1 | . | . | CATSDFMGVSAPYNEQFF | TGTGCCACCAGTGATTTTATGGGAGTGTCGGCACCCTACAATGAGCAGTTCTTC
TRBJ2-7 | TRBV4-3 | . | many | CASSQNLGQISYEQYF | TGCGCCAGCAGCCAAAATCTTGGGCAGATCTCCTACGAGCAGTACTTC
TRBJ2-5 | TRBV5-1 | . | . | CASSSSDGKETQYF | TGCGCCAGCAGCTCTTCGGACGGGAAAGAGACCCAGTACTTC
TRBJ2-1 | TRBV4-3 | . | few | CASSQKRWGPENNEQFF | TGCGCCAGCAGCCAGAAAAGGTGGGGTCCTGAGAACAATGAGCAGTTCTTC
TRBJ2-5 | TRBV5-1 | . | many | CASSLQETQYF | TGTGCCAGCAGCTTGCAAGAGACCCAGTACTTC
TRBJ2-3 | TRBV5-1 | . | many | CASSLIGSGATVSTDTQYF | TGCGCCAGCAGCTTGATCGGTAGCGGAGCCACGGTGAGCACAGATACGCAGTATTTT
TRBJ2-2 | TRBV20-1 | TRBD1 | few | CSARVPGQGNTGELFF | TGCAGTGCTAGAGTCCCGGGACAGGGAAACACCGGGGAGCTGTTTTTT
TRBJ2-1 | TRBV7-6 | . | few | CASSLDGEFSYNEQFF | TGTGCCAGCAGCTTAGACGGGGAGTTCTCCTACAATGAGCAGTTCTTC
TRBJ2-5 | TRBV4-3 | TRBD2 | . | CASSQDGTSGQETQYF | TGCGCCAGCAGCCAAGACGGGACTAGCGGACAAGAGACCCAGTACTTC
TRBJ1-1 | TRBV27 | . | many | CASVAGNTEAFF | TGTGCCAGCGTGGCCGGGAACACTGAAGCTTTCTTT
TRBJ2-2 | TRBV29-1 | . | many | CSVDRGSGELFF | TGCAGCGTTGATCGGGGAAGCGGGGAGCTGTTTTTT
TRBJ2-7 | TRBV10-3 | . | many | CAIADDRLSSYEQYF | TGTGCCATCGCCGACGACAGGTTATCTAGCTACGAGCAGTACTTC
TRBJ1-1 | TRBV6-5 | . | many | CASSYSGGNTEAFF | TGTGCCAGCAGTTACTCAGGCGGTAACACTGAAGCTTTCTTT
TRBJ2-5 | TRBV5-1 | . | many | CASSLETGWDF | TGCGCCAGCAGCTTGGAAACAGGGTGGGACTTC
TRBJ2-3 | TRBV20-1 | TRBD2 | . | CSGALADIADTQYF | TGCAGTGGTGCTCTAGCGGATATTGCAGATACGCAGTATTTT
TRBJ1-6 | TRBV3-1 | . | . | CASSQDPGDGSPLHF | TGTGCCAGCAGCCAAGACCCCGGAGATGGGTCACCCCTCCACTTT
TRBJ1-4 | TRBV20-1 | TRBD1 | many | CSAGYRGPRNEKLFF | TGCAGTGCTGGATACAGGGGCCCCCGTAATGAAAAACTGTTTTTT
TRBJ1-3 | TRBV18 | . | . | CASSPRESIASGNTIYF | TGTGCCAGCTCACCACGAGAATCGATCGCCTCTGGAAACACCATATATTTT
TRBJ2-7 | TRBV14 | . | few | CASSHGGIGYEQYF | TGTGCCAGCAGCCATGGGGGGATTGGCTACGAGCAGTACTTC
TRBJ2-2 | TRBV20-1 | TRBD1 | many | CSASGDRGTGELFF | TGCAGTGCTAGTGGGGACAGGGGCACCGGGGAGCTGTTTTTT
TRBJ2-7 | TRBV11-2 | . | many | CASRSGFSYEQYF | TGTGCCAGCAGAAGTGGGTTCTCCTACGAGCAGTACTTC
TRBJ1-3 | TRBV20-1 | . | many | CSAIQGFTGGNTIYF | TGCAGTGCTATCCAAGGGTTTACGGGAGGAAACACCATATATTTT
TRBJ2-7 | TRBV7-8 | . | many | CASSLVDSTYEQYF | TGTGCCAGCAGCTTAGTGGACAGTACCTACGAGCAGTACTTC
TRBJ2-7 | TRBV7-2 | . | many | CASSLNGNYYEQYF | TGTGCCAGCAGCTTGAATGGCAACTACTACGAGCAGTACTTC
TRBJ2-7 | TRBV7-2 | TRBD2 | many | CASSRGGVAGGEQYF | TGTGCCAGCAGCCGAGGTGGGGTAGCGGGAGGCGAGCAGTACTTC
TRBJ1-2 | TRBV28 | . | many | CASSLGGLVDYGYTF | TGTGCCAGCAGTTTGGGGGGGCTGGTAGACTATGGCTACACCTTC
TRBJ2-7 | TRBV12-3/TRBV12-4 | . | few | CASSLESPYEQYF | TGTGCCAGCAGTTTAGAATCGCCATACGAGCAGTACTTC
TRBJ2-4 | TRBV6-5 | . | few | CASSYVLKNGIQYF | TGTGCCAGCAGTTACGTTTTGAAGAACGGCATTCAGTACTTC
TRBJ1-2 | TRBV7-6 | . | many | CASSLTAGYGYTF | TGTGCCAGCAGCTTGACAGCGGGCTATGGCTACACCTTC
TRBJ2-1 | TRBV28 | . | many | CASSQLNTGSYNEQFF | TGTGCCAGCAGCCAGCTAAATACGGGCTCCTACAATGAGCAGTTCTTC
TRBJ2-5 | TRBV20-1 | . | many | CSANRRDEQETQYF | TGCAGTGCTAATCGACGGGACGAACAAGAGACCCAGTACTTC
TRBJ2-5 | TRBV11-2 | TRBD2 | many | CASSPRTRTETQYF | TGTGCCAGCAGCCCCCGGACTAGAACGGAGACCCAGTACTTC
TRBJ2-7 | TRBV29-1 | . | many | CSVRTMNYEQYF | TGCAGCGTCCGGACGATGAACTACGAGCAGTACTTC
TRBJ2-7 | TRBV20-1 | TRBD2 | few | CSAAPSGRAYEQYF | TGCAGTGCGGCCCCTAGCGGGAGGGCCTACGAGCAGTACTTC